The present entry profiles one TCR beta chain with its context. The V end was cut by 0 bases, the J end by 5 bases, with 19 bases between. This CDR3 has 17 residues. Germline lookup yields CDR1 SGHTA and CDR2 FQGNSA. This entry is derived from a study of shared clonotypes between healthy human individuals. The donor cohort consisted entirely of Caucasian adults residing in Nashville, Tennessee. Clones were sequenced by immunoSEQ multiplex PCR, and TCRdb holds only the in-frame ones, with some missing. The sample records about 960,000 clones, over 75% being singletons. The chain employs TRBV7-2 and TRBJ2-5; D might be TRBD1 or TRBD2, each matching 6 bases. The source of this sequence is a man in his late teens or twenties in good health. The sequencing input was memory CD4+ T cells sorted from blood. Specified subset: CD45RA-negative fraction. The CDR3 DNA is TGTGCCAGCAGCTTAGCGTCGTTCGGGGGCGGTGGGGAGACCCAGTACTTC. As protein: CASSLASFGGGGETQYF.